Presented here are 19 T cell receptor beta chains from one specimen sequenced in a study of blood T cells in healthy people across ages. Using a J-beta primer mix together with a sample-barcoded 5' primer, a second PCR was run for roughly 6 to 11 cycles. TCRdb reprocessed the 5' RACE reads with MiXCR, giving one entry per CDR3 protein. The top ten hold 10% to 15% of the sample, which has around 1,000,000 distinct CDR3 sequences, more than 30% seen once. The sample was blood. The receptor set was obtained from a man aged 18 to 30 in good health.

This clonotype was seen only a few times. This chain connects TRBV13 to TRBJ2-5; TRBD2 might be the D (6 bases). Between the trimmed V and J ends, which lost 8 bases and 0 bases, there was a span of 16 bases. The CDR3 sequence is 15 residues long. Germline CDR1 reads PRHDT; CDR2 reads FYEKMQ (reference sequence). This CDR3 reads CASGARRDYQETQYF. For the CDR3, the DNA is TGTGCCAGCGGGGCACGCAGGGACTACCAAGAGACCCAGTACTTC.

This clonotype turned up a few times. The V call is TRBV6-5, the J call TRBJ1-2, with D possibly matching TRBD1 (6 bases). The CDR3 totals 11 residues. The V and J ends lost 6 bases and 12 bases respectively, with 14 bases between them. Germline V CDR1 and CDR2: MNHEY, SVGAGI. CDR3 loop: CASRSGQIHTF. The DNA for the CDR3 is TGTGCCAGCAGATCTGGACAGATCCACACCTTC.

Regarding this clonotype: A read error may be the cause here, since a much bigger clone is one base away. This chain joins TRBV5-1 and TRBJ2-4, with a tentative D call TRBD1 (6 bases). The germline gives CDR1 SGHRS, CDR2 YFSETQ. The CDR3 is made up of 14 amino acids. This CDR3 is CASSQGIAKNIQSF. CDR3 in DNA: TGCGCCAGCAGCCAGGGGATAGCCAAAAACATTCAGTCCTTC. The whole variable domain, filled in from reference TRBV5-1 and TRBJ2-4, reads KAGVTQTPRYLIKTRGQQVTLSCSPISGHRSVSWYQQTPGQGLQFLFEYFSETQRNKGNFPGRFSGRQFSNSRSEMNVSTLELGDSALYLCASSQGIAKNIQSFGAGTRLSVL.

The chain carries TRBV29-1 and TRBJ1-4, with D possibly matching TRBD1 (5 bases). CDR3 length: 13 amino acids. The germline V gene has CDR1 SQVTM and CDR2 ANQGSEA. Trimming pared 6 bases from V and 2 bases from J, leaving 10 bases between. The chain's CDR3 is CSVTGVTNEKLFF. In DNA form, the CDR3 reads TGCAGCGTAACAGGAGTCACTAATGAAAAACTGTTTTTT. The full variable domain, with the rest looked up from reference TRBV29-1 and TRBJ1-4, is SAVISQKPSRDICQRGTSLTIQCQVDSQVTMMFWYRQQPGQSLTLIATANQGSEATYESGFVIDKFPISRPNLTFSTLTVSNMSPEDSSIYLCSVTGVTNEKLFFGSGTQLSVL.

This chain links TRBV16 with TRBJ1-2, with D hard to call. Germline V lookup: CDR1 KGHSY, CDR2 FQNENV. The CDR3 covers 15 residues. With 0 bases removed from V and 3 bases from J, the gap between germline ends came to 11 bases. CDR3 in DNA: TGTGCCAGCAGCCAATCGCGGGGTGGGGACTATGGCTACACCTTC. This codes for CASSQSRGGDYGYTF.

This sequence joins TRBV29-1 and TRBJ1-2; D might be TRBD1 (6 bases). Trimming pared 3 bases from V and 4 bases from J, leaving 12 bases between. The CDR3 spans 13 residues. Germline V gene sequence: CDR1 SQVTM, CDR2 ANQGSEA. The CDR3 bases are TGCAGCGTTGAGAGTGGACAGTCCTATGGCTACACCTTC. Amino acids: CSVESGQSYGYTF.

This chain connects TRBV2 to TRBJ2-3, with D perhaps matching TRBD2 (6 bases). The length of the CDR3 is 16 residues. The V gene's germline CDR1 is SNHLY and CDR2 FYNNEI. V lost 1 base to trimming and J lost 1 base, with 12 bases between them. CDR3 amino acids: CASSEGSSARTDTQYF. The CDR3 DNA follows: TGTGCCAGCAGTGAAGGGTCTAGCGCGCGCACAGATACGCAGTATTTT.

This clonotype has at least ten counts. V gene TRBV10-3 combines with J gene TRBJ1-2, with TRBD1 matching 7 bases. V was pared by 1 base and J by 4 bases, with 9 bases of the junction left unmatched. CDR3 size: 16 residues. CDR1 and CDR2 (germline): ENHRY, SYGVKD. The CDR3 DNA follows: TGTGCCATCAGTGAGTTGGGACAGTCCGCGACCTATGGCTACACCTTC. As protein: CAISELGQSATYGYTF.

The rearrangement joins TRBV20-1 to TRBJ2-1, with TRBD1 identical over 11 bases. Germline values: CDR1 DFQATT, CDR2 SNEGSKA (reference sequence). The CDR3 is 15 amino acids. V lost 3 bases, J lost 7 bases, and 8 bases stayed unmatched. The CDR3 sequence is CSASWDRGYFNEQFF. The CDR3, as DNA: TGCAGTGCTAGCTGGGACAGGGGGTACTTTAATGAGCAGTTCTTC.

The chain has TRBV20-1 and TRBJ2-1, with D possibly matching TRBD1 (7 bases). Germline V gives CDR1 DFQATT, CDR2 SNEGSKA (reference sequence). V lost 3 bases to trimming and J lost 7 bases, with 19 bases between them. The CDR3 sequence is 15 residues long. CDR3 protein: CSASGGTAFSNEQFF. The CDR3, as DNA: TGCAGTGCTAGTGGGGGGACAGCGTTCAGTAATGAGCAGTTCTTC.

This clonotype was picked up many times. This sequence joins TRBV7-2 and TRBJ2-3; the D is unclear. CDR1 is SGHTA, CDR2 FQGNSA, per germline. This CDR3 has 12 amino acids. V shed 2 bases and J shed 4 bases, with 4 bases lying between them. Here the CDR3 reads CASSLLADTQYF. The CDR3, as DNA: TGTGCCAGCAGCTTATTGGCAGATACGCAGTATTTT.

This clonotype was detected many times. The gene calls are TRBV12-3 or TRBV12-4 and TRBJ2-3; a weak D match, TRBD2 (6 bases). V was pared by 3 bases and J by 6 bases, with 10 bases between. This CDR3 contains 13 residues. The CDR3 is CASSLASADTQYF. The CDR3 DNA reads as TGTGCCAGCAGTTTGGCTAGCGCGGATACGCAGTATTTT.

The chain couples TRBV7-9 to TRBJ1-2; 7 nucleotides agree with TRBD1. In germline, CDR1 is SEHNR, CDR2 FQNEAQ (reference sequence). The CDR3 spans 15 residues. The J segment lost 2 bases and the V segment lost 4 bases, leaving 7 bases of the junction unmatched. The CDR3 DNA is TGTGCCAGCAGCTCGACAGGGTCAGCGAACTATGGCTACACCTTC. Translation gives CASSSTGSANYGYTF.

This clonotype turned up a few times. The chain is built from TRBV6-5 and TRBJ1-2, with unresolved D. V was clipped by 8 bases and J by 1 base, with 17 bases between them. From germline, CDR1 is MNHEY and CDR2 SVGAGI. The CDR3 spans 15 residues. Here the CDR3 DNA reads TGTGCCAGCGGTCGTGGTAGTGATGTTAACTATGGCTACACCTTC. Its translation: CASGRGSDVNYGYTF.

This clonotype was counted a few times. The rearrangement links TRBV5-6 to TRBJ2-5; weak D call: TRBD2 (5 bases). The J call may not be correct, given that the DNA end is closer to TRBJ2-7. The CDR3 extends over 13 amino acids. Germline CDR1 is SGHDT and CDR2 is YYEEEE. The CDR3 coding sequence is TGTGCCAGCAGTCATAGGGAGTCAAGCGAGCAGTACTTC. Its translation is CASSHRESSEQYF.

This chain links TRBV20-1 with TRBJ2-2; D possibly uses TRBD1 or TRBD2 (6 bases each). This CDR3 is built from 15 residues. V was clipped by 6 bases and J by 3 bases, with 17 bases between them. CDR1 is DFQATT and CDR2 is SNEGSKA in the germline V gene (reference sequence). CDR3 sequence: CSAIRGTIDTGELFF. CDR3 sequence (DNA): TGCAGTGCCATTCGGGGGACAATAGACACCGGGGAGCTGTTTTTT.

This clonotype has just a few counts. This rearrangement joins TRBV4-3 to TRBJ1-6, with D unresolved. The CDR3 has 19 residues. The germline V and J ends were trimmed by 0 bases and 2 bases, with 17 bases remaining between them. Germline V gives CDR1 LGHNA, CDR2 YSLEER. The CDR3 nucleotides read TGCGCCAGCAGCCAAGATCTGGGCGACGGGATGGCCTATAATTCACCCCTCCACTTT. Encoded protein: CASSQDLGDGMAYNSPLHF.

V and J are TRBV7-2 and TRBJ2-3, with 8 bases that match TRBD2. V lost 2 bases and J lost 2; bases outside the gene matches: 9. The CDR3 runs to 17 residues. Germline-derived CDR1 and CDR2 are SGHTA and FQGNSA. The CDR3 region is CASSLFAGGSLTDTQYF. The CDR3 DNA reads TGTGCCAGCAGCTTATTCGCGGGGGGTTCCCTCACAGATACGCAGTATTTT.

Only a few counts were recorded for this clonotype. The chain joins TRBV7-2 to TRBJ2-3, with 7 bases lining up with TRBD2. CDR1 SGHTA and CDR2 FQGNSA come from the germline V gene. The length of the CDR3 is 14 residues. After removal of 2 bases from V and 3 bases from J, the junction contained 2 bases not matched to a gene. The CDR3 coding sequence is TGTGCCAGCAGCTTAAGCGGGGCAACAGATACGCAGTATTTT. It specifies CASSLSGATDTQYF.